The rows below give T cell receptor beta chains drawn from one sample of a study of blood T cell repertoires in COVID-19. Clones were sequenced by immunoSEQ multiplex PCR, and TCRdb holds only the in-frame ones, with some missing. The sample comprises over 60,000 clones, around 74% of which are singletons, and approximately 15% rests with the top ten. The specimen was peripheral blood. Receptor source: a man in his 60s with COVID-19, enrolled during active disease. Each CDR3 is given with its conserved first and last residue. The D gene is left open where the match is weak. Not all rows give a size; the values are once, few, many and, for expanded clones, a class.

clone_size: -
d_call: TRBD1
v_call: TRBV5-1
j_call: TRBJ2-1
cdr3_aa: CASRTNRGVSSYNEQFF
cdr3_nt: TGCGCCAGCAGGACCAACAGGGGGGTGAGCTCCTACAATGAGCAGTTCTTC

clone_size: once
d_call: TRBD2
v_call: TRBV5-1
j_call: TRBJ2-5
cdr3_aa: CASSFSGTREETQYF
cdr3_nt: TGCGCCAGCAGCTTCTCCGGGACTAGAGAGGAGACCCAGTACTTC

clone_size: -
d_call: -
v_call: TRBV5-4
j_call: TRBJ2-3
cdr3_aa: CASRGAGASTDTQYF
cdr3_nt: TGTGCCAGCAGGGGGGCCGGGGCCAGCACAGATACGCAGTATTTT

clone_size: -
d_call: TRBD1
v_call: TRBV5-5
j_call: TRBJ1-2
cdr3_aa: CASSPDRANYGYTF
cdr3_nt: TGTGCCAGCAGCCCGGACAGGGCTAACTATGGCTACACCTTC

clone_size: -
d_call: TRBD1
v_call: TRBV11-2
j_call: TRBJ1-4
cdr3_aa: CASSSYRGEATNEKLFF
cdr3_nt: TGTGCCAGCAGCTCCTACAGGGGAGAAGCAACTAATGAAAAACTGTTTTTT

clone_size: -
d_call: TRBD1
v_call: TRBV28
j_call: TRBJ2-3
cdr3_aa: CASSLAGDSYTDTQYF
cdr3_nt: TGTGCCAGCAGTTTGGCCGGGGACAGCTACACAGATACGCAGTATTTT

clone_size: -
d_call: TRBD2
v_call: TRBV5-4
j_call: TRBJ2-1
cdr3_aa: CASSSVGRDNEQFF
cdr3_nt: TGTGCCAGCAGCTCCGTCGGGAGGGACAATGAGCAGTTCTTC

clone_size: -
d_call: -
v_call: TRBV11-2
j_call: TRBJ1-2
cdr3_aa: CASSPGLTYGYTF
cdr3_nt: TGTGCCAGCAGTCCCGGACTGACCTATGGCTACACCTTC

clone_size: -
d_call: -
v_call: TRBV7-9
j_call: TRBJ1-1
cdr3_aa: CASSHGNTEAFF
cdr3_nt: TGTGCCAGCAGCCACGGGAATACTGAAGCTTTCTTT

clone_size: few
d_call: TRBD2
v_call: TRBV18
j_call: TRBJ2-7
cdr3_aa: CASSSGLAGVSDEQYF
cdr3_nt: TGTGCCAGCTCATCGGGACTAGCGGGAGTATCGGACGAGCAGTACTTC

clone_size: -
d_call: -
v_call: TRBV7-6
j_call: TRBJ1-2
cdr3_aa: CASSLGGGGSYGYTF
cdr3_nt: TGTGCCAGCAGCTTAGGAGGGGGGGGCAGCTATGGCTACACCTTC

clone_size: -
d_call: TRBD2
v_call: TRBV5-1
j_call: TRBJ2-7
cdr3_aa: CASRATSGTYEQYF
cdr3_nt: TGCGCCAGCAGAGCGACTAGCGGTACCTACGAGCAGTACTTC

clone_size: few
d_call: -
v_call: TRBV19
j_call: TRBJ1-1
cdr3_aa: CASSIDSLWATEAFF
cdr3_nt: TGTGCCAGTAGTATCGACAGTCTATGGGCCACTGAAGCTTTCTTT

clone_size: -
d_call: -
v_call: TRBV2
j_call: TRBJ2-1
cdr3_aa: CASRLTGTNEQFF
cdr3_nt: TGTGCCAGCAGGCTCACAGGAACCAATGAGCAGTTCTTC